The next 17 T cell receptor beta chains were all read from a single sample in a study of Graves' ophthalmopathy and Graves' hyperthyroidism. Amplified TCR beta CDR3 regions were obtained using RNA transcripts as template. The workflow started with a first-round RT-PCR run with HTBI primers and then moved on to a second-round multiplex PCR. A single record per CDR3 protein comes from TCRdb applying MiXCR to the multiplex PCR reads. Of 650,000 to 800,000 distinct CDR3 sequences listed, 35% to 45% are singletons. Sequenced material: peripheral blood. The source of these receptors is an adult man with Graves' ophthalmopathy.

The chain combines TRBV5-1 with TRBJ2-5; D uncertain. The germline gives CDR1 SGHRS, CDR2 YFSETQ. The V end was cut by 0 bases, the J end by 2 bases, with 11 bases between. The CDR3 is 15 residues long. Here the CDR3 DNA reads TGCGCCAGCAGCTTGGACCGGGCGGTACAAGAGACCCAGTACTTC. This sequence encodes CASSLDRAVQETQYF.

This chain joins TRBV25-1 and TRBJ1-4; a possible D gene is TRBD1 (6 bases). V gave up 4 bases and J gave up 8 bases, with 17 bases separating them. CDR3 size: 15 residues. Germline V CDR1 and CDR2: MGHDK, SYGVNS. The CDR3 DNA reads TGTGCCAGCAGTGTAACGGGACATCTGAGGGAAAAACTGTTTTTT. It is translated as CASSVTGHLREKLFF.

The genes are TRBV2 and TRBJ1-5; possibly TRBD1 for D (5 bases). Trimming took off 5 bases at V and 0 bases at J, with 26 bases between the two ends. Germline CDR1 SNHLY, CDR2 FYNNEI. This CDR3 is 20 amino acids long. For the CDR3, the DNA is TGTGCCAGCAGTTTATATCCCCCTAGGTCGGGGACCCTTAGCAATCAGCCCCAGCATTTT. Translating gives CASSLYPPRSGTLSNQPQHF.

This clonotype has just a few counts. The V and J genes are TRBV7-8 and TRBJ2-4; 8 nucleotides match TRBD1. The CDR3 covers 16 residues. CDR1 and CDR2 from the germline V gene are SGHVS and FQNEAQ. The V gene end was trimmed by 1 base and the J gene end by 1 base; junction bases not matched to a gene: 3. In DNA, the CDR3 is TGTGCCAGCAGCTTAGGGACAGGGTCGGCCAAAAACATTCAGTACTTC. It encodes CASSLGTGSAKNIQYF.

This clonotype was detected only a few times. V usage is TRBV6-1 and J usage is TRBJ1-6; no definite D call. Looked up from germline, CDR1 is MNHNS and CDR2 is SASEGT. This CDR3 is built from 17 residues. V shed 0 bases and J shed 0 bases, with 9 bases lying between them. The CDR3: CASSEAPPSSYNSPLHF. CDR3 DNA sequence: TGTGCCAGCAGTGAAGCGCCACCGAGCTCCTATAATTCACCCCTCCACTTT.

This clonotype was seen a handful of times. This chain links TRBV4-1 with TRBJ2-7, with D perhaps matching TRBD1 (5 bases). CDR3 size: 15 residues. Germline values: CDR1 MGHRA, CDR2 YSYEKL. V was trimmed by 1 base and J by 3 bases, leaving 13 bases between them. The CDR3 is CASSQGFRTLYEQYF. CDR3 sequence (DNA): TGCGCCAGCAGCCAAGGATTTCGGACACTCTACGAGCAGTACTTC.

The chain carries TRBV6-5 and TRBJ2-2, with D unresolved. The V end was cut by 4 bases, the J end by 6 bases, with 15 bases between. The CDR3 runs to 15 residues. CDR1 and CDR2 from the germline V gene are MNHEY and SVGAGI. The CDR3 reads CASSLVGSGPGELFF. For the CDR3, the DNA is TGTGCCAGCAGTTTAGTCGGTTCAGGTCCCGGGGAGCTGTTTTTT.

This clonotype was seen repeatedly, ten times or more. The chain joins TRBV19 to TRBJ1-2; perhaps TRBD1 as D (6 bases). The V gene's germline CDR1 is LNHDA and CDR2 SQIVND (reference sequence). The CDR3 is 13 amino acids. V shed 5 bases and J shed 2 bases, with 9 bases lying between them. As DNA, the CDR3 is TGTGCCAGTAGTGACAGGAGGAACTATGGCTACACCTTC. Its translation: CASSDRRNYGYTF.

The rearrangement uses TRBV6-5 and TRBJ1-1; TRBD1 matches 7 bases. After removal of 7 bases from V and 1 base from J, the junction contained 9 bases not matched to a gene. The CDR3 is 15 amino acids. The germline gives CDR1 MNHEY, CDR2 SVGAGI. The CDR3 DNA reads as TGTGCCAGCACCAACCCGACAGGGCCGAACACTGAAGCTTTCTTT. Translating it yields CASTNPTGPNTEAFF.

The chain employs TRBV7-2 and TRBJ2-7, with 8 bases fitting TRBD2. CDR1 and CDR2 from the germline V gene are SGHTA and FQGNSA. V shed 3 bases and J 2 bases; nucleotides not matched to a gene: 12. This CDR3 has 17 residues. The DNA for the CDR3 is TGTGCCAGCAGCTTCGAAGCGGGGGCTGGCGGGGCCTACGAGCAGTACTTC. It translates to CASSFEAGAGGAYEQYF.

This clonotype was picked up a small number of times. The CDR3 coding sequence is TGTGCCAGCAGTCCCACGTGGACAGAGGCCTACGAGCAGTACTTC. Its translation is CASSPTWTEAYEQYF. This chain connects TRBV6-5 to TRBJ2-7; tentative D call: TRBD1 (6 bases). Germline V gives CDR1 MNHEY, CDR2 SVGAGI. The CDR3 runs to 15 residues. The ends were cut back, 5 bases at V and 2 bases at J, with 16 bases in the middle.

The chain joins TRBV27 to TRBJ1-1; D is ambiguous. The CDR3 has 13 amino acids. In germline, CDR1 is MNHEY, CDR2 SMNVEV (reference sequence). The ends were cut back, 8 bases at V and 1 base at J, with 11 bases in the middle. CDR3: CASWLRENTEAFF. Written as DNA, the CDR3 is TGTGCCAGCTGGTTGAGGGAGAACACTGAAGCTTTCTTT.

V and J are TRBV5-1 and TRBJ2-6, with 8 bases fitting TRBD2. CDR1 is SGHRS, CDR2 YFSETQ, per germline. V gave up 5 bases and J gave up 3 bases; unmatched junction bases: 7. This CDR3 has 16 residues. As DNA, the CDR3 is TGCGCCAGCAGGGACGGGGGGGATGTTGGGGCCAACGTCCTGACTTTC. Translated, it gives CASRDGGDVGANVLTF.

This rearrangement joins TRBV19 to TRBJ1-5; tentative D call: TRBD1 (6 bases). Germline V gives CDR1 LNHDA, CDR2 SQIVND (reference sequence). The CDR3 loop spans 13 amino acids. Trimming took off 11 bases at V and 4 bases at J, with 15 bases between the two ends. The CDR3 bases are TGTGCCTGGAGTGGACAGAGAAATCAGCCCCAGCATTTT. It encodes CAWSGQRNQPQHF.

This clonotype was seen ten or more times. The chain recombines TRBV12-3 or TRBV12-4 with TRBJ1-6; no clear D gene. CDR3 length: 13 residues. With 7 bases removed from V and 10 bases from J, the gap between germline ends came to 14 bases. The CDR3 loop is CASIRSRGSPLHF. CDR3 nucleotides: TGTGCCAGCATCCGATCGCGTGGGTCACCCCTCCACTTT.

Concerning this clonotype itself: This CDR3 fails to terminate in the conserved phenylalanine or tryptophan, so it likely reflects a read error. The chain carries TRBV9 and TRBJ1-1; no firm D call. Germline lookup yields CDR1 SGDLS and CDR2 YYNGEE. The CDR3 spans 13 residues. V lost 4 bases, J lost 3 bases, and 10 bases lay in between. CDR3 nucleotide sequence: TGTGCCAGCAGCCAAGATAGGCACACTGAAGCTTTCTCT. Translation: CASSQDRHTEAFS.

Many counts were recorded for this clonotype. V gene TRBV5-6 combines with J gene TRBJ1-1, with D perhaps matching TRBD1 (5 bases). V lost 1 base, J lost 6 bases, and 13 bases lay in between. Germline lookup yields CDR1 SGHDT and CDR2 YYEEEE. The CDR3 consists of 14 residues. CDR3 sequence (DNA): TGTGCCAGCAGCTTGTCAGGGACGGTCGCTGAAGCTTTCTTT. Residues: CASSLSGTVAEAFF.